This is a list of T cell receptor beta chains from one sample in a study of cytomegalovirus exposure and HLA in healthy donors. Clones were sequenced by immunoSEQ multiplex PCR, and TCRdb holds only the in-frame ones, with some missing. The profile shows about 130,000 clones, roughly three quarters of them singletons. The material sequenced was PBMCs. Receptors were obtained from a man in his forties in good health and CMV-seronegative. Both conserved end residues are trimmed from each CDR3. A D gene is named only where the DNA matches it firmly.

ASSGRQGRGTDTQY 14 TRBJ2-3 TRBD1 TRBV9
ASSRNTEAF 9 TRBJ1-1 NA TRBV5-4
ASGGGRLFNEQF 12 TRBJ2-1 NA TRBV10-1
ASTPGDYTEAF 11 TRBJ1-1 NA TRBV2
ASSPRTGYGYT 11 TRBJ1-2 TRBD1 TRBV14
ASSFHTYSYEQY 12 TRBJ2-7 NA TRBV5-8
ASSFSANYGYT 11 TRBJ1-2 NA TRBV27
ASRSEAFSGANVLT 14 TRBJ2-6 NA TRBV9
SASQGGTEAF 10 TRBJ1-1 TRBD1 TRBV29-1
ASGGWSIGEETQY 13 TRBJ2-5 NA TRBV5-1
ASSVGLAGGNSYEQY 15 TRBJ2-7 TRBD2 TRBV19
ASKPWGGGNEQF 12 TRBJ2-1 TRBD2 TRBV6-1
ASSSRATNEKLF 12 TRBJ1-4 NA TRBV7-2
ASSQSLAGGKETQY 14 TRBJ2-5 TRBD2 TRBV14
ASSTAGVSSEQY 12 TRBJ2-7 TRBD2 TRBV6-6
ASSLVSSGSGELF 13 TRBJ2-2 NA TRBV13
ASSVEGGRAYEQY 13 TRBJ2-7 TRBD2 TRBV9
ATSNKITDGVQY 12 TRBJ2-7 NA TRBV15
ASSTTYPTGGTYEQY 15 TRBJ2-7 TRBD2 TRBV4-3
ASSEDRGPYNEQF 13 TRBJ2-1 TRBD1 TRBV4-3
AISEKGQGSEKLF 13 TRBJ1-4 NA TRBV10-3
AISVAAKSGEQF 12 TRBJ2-1 NA TRBV10-3
ASSPGTSGSGHTQY 14 TRBJ2-3 TRBD2 TRBV18
ASSQSERGREGNQPQH 16 TRBJ1-5 NA TRBV23-1
ASSLFHPVTNYGYT 14 TRBJ1-2 NA TRBV28
ASSQDSTGELF 11 TRBJ2-2 NA TRBV4-3
AWSRIGTDTQY 11 TRBJ2-3 NA TRBV30
ASSVGRGETQY 11 TRBJ2-5 NA TRBV7-3
ASSPRVGSEQY 11 TRBJ2-7 NA TRBV4-3
ASRLSSGTDTQY 12 TRBJ2-3 NA TRBV11-2
ASSAVGATDTQY 12 TRBJ2-3 NA TRBV7-3
ASTRGTSSYNEQF 13 TRBJ2-1 TRBD2 TRBV28
ASSLLVSGANGETQY 15 TRBJ2-5 NA TRBV4-1
ALGQGVYGYT 10 TRBJ1-2 TRBD1 TRBV6-1
AISDYVRGSLGARDRSGNTIY 21 TRBJ1-3 TRBD1 TRBV10-3
ASSLLTYSSGLPSYEQY 17 TRBJ2-7 NA TRBV6-4
ASSPLGGELNTEAF 14 TRBJ1-1 NA TRBV18
AWSHGTATDTQY 12 TRBJ2-3 TRBD1 TRBV30
ASSQDSRQVLNTGELF 16 TRBJ2-2 NA TRBV4-3
ASSPLPGGERQY 12 TRBJ2-7 TRBD2 TRBV27
ASQSLQGAKDTEAF 14 TRBJ1-1 TRBD1 TRBV27
ASSLQGEAF 9 TRBJ1-1 TRBD1 TRBV18
ASRPAPMTSYEQY 13 TRBJ2-7 NA TRBV6-1
ASSQDRPTGGLSGANVLT 18 TRBJ2-6 TRBD1 TRBV4-1
AWSPRGTIY 9 TRBJ1-3 NA TRBV30
ASSLDKTNEKLF 12 TRBJ1-4 NA TRBV7-2
ASSSVGGAIYEQY 13 TRBJ2-7 NA TRBV27
ASSSGQAWVGYT 12 TRBJ1-2 TRBD1 TRBV6-1
ASSTTGAETEAF 12 TRBJ1-1 TRBD1 TRBV18
ASGGDLASGYT 11 TRBJ1-2 NA TRBV13
ASSQTSGRSNGELF 14 TRBJ2-2 TRBD2 TRBV7-3
ASSTRGGNTEAF 12 TRBJ1-1 NA TRBV5-8